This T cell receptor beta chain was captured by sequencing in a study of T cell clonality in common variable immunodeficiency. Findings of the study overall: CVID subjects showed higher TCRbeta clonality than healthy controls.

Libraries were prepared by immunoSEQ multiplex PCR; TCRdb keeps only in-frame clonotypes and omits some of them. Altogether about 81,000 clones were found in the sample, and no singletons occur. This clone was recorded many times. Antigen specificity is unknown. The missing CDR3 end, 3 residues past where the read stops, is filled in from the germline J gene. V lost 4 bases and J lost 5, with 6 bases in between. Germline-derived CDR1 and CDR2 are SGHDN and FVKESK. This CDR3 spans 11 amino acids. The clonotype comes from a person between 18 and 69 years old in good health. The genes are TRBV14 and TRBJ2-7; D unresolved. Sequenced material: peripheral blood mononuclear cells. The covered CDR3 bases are TGTGCCAGCAGCCGGGCCCACGAG. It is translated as CASSRAHE. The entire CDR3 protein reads CASSRAHEQYF. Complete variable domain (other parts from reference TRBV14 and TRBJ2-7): EAGVTQFPSHSVIEKGQTVTLRCDPISGHDNLYWYRRVMGKEIKFLLHFVKESKQDESGMPNNRFLAERTGGTYSTLKVQPAELEDSGVYFCASSRAHEQYFGPGTRLTVT.